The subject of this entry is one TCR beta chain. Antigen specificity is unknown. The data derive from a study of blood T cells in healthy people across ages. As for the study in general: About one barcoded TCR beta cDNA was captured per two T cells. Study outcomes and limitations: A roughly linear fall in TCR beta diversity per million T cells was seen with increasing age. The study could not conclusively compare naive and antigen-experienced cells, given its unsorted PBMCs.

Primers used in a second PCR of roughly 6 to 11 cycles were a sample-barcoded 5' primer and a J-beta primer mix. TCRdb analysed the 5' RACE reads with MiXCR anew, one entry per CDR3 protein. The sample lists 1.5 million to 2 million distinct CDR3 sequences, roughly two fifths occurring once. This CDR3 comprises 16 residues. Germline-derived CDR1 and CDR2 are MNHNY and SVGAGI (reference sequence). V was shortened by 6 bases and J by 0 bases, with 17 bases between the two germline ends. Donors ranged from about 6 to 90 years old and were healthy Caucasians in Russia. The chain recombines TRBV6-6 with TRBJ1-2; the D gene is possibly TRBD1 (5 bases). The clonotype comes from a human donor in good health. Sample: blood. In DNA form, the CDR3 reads TGTGCCAGCAGGCAACCCGGGGCTGATTCTAACTATGGCTACACCTTC. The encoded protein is CASRQPGADSNYGYTF.